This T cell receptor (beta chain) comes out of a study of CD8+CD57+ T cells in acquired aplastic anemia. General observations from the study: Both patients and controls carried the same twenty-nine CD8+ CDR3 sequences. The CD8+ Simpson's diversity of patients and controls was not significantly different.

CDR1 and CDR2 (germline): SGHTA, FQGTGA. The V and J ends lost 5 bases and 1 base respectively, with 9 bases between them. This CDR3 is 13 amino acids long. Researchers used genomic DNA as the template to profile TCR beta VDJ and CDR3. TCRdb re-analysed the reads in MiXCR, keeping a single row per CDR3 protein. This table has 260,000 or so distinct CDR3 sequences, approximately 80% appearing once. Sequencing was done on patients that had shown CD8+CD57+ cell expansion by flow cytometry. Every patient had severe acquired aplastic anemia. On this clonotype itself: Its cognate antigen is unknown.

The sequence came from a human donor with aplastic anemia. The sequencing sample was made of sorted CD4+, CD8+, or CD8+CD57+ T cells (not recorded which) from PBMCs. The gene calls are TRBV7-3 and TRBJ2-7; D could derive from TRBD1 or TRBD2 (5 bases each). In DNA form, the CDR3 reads TGTGCCAGCAGCCGGGACGGGTCCTACGAGCAGTACTTC. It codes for CASSRDGSYEQYF. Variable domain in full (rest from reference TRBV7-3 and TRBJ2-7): GAGVSQTPSNKVTEKGKYVELRCDPISGHTALYWYRQSLGQGPEFLIYFQGTGAADDSGLPNDRFFAVRPEGSVSTLKIQRTERGDSAVYLCASSRDGSYEQYFGPGTRLTVT.